The next 29 T cell receptor beta chains were all read from a single sample in a study of technical replicates of blood from a handful of donors. Libraries were prepared by immunoSEQ multiplex PCR; TCRdb keeps only in-frame clonotypes and omits some of them. The sample contains tens of thousands of clones, around 94% of which appear only once. What was sequenced was T cells isolated from PBMCs. All receptors come from a human donor in good health.

The chain joins TRBV11-2 to TRBJ1-1; 8 bases line up with TRBD1. Germline CDR1 reads SGHAT; CDR2 reads FQNNGV. The CDR3 spans 14 residues. Unmatched junction bases numbered 0, after V lost 0 bases and J lost 3 bases. DNA of the CDR3: TGTGCCAGCAGCTTAGACAGGGGGCACACTGAAGCTTTCTTT. As protein: CASSLDRGHTEAFF.

The chain links TRBV28 to TRBJ2-4, with a tentative D call TRBD2 (7 bases). Trimming removed 2 bases from V and 6 bases from J, with 17 bases in between. Germline V lookup: CDR1 MDHEN, CDR2 SYDVKM. The CDR3 runs 16 residues. Written as DNA, the CDR3 is TGTGCCAGCAGTTTAGGGGGGGGCGTCCGCGGAAACATTCAGTACTTC. This encodes CASSLGGGVRGNIQYF.

The rearrangement uses TRBV5-1 and TRBJ2-7; 12 bases are a match to TRBD1. The V segment lost 4 bases and the J segment 9 bases; nucleotides outside the gene matches: 14. CDR1 SGHRS and CDR2 YFSETQ come from the germline V gene. This CDR3 is 16 amino acids long. CDR3 sequence reads: CASSGKGQGATGVQYF. The CDR3 DNA is TGCGCCAGCAGCGGGAAGGGACAGGGGGCCACGGGGGTGCAGTACTTC.

V and J are TRBV11-2 and TRBJ2-2; weak D call: TRBD2 (6 bases). Germline V lookup: CDR1 SGHAT, CDR2 FQNNGV. The CDR3 length is 14 residues. Trimming took off 6 bases at V and 2 bases at J, with 10 bases between the two ends. The CDR3 region is CASRNSGNTGELFF. The CDR3, as DNA: TGTGCCAGCAGAAATAGCGGAAACACCGGGGAGCTGTTTTTT.

This sequence joins TRBV2 and TRBJ1-2, with TRBD1 as a possible D gene (6 bases). The length of the CDR3 is 11 residues. Trimming took 9 bases from V and 2 from J, leaving 7 bases between them. Germline V gene sequence: CDR1 SNHLY, CDR2 FYNNEI. This CDR3 is CASDRNYGYTF. In DNA form, the CDR3 reads TGTGCCAGTGACAGGAACTATGGCTACACCTTC.

This sequence joins TRBV7-3 and TRBJ1-6; 8 positions match TRBD1. Germline CDR1 reads SGHTA; CDR2 reads FQGTGA. J gave up 14 bases and V 5 bases, and 11 bases lay outside the gene matches. This CDR3 spans 14 amino acids. The CDR3 reads CASSAGGGVGALHF. The CDR3 DNA reads as TGTGCCAGCAGCGCAGGGGGCGGAGTAGGGGCCCTCCACTTT.

The sample holds one count of this clone. The J gene is TRBJ2-6, the V gene TRBV27, with no clear D. This CDR3 comprises 17 residues. The germline gives CDR1 MNHEY, CDR2 SMNVEV (reference sequence). V lost 6 bases to trimming and J lost 2 bases, with 17 bases between them. The CDR3 region is CASRPLYRSPGANVLTF. DNA of the CDR3: TGTGCCAGCAGACCACTATATAGATCTCCTGGGGCCAACGTCCTGACTTTC.

J is TRBJ1-1 and V is TRBV19; 9 bases align to TRBD1. This CDR3 is 13 amino acids long. CDR1 and CDR2 (germline): LNHDA, SQIVND (reference sequence). The V segment lost 6 bases and the J segment 3 bases; nucleotides outside the gene matches: 2. The CDR3 sequence is CASRWDRDTEAFF. In nucleotides, the CDR3 is TGTGCCAGTAGATGGGACAGGGACACTGAAGCTTTCTTT.

This clone came up a few times. The rearrangement links TRBV2 to TRBJ1-1; tentative D call: TRBD1 (5 bases). V was shortened by 5 bases and J by 0 bases, with 13 bases between the two germline ends. CDR3 length: 15 amino acids. CDR1 is SNHLY and CDR2 is FYNNEI in the germline V gene. The CDR3 region has the DNA TGTGCCAGCAGTCGGGGGAGACAGATGAACACTGAAGCTTTCTTT. The encoded protein is CASSRGRQMNTEAFF.

The J gene is TRBJ1-4, the V gene TRBV4-1; 8 bases align to TRBD1. This CDR3 spans 15 amino acids. With V trimmed by 1 base and J by 9 bases, 7 bases remained unmatched. Germline V CDR1 and CDR2: MGHRA, YSYEKL. The CDR3 sequence is CASSQVVRDRKKLFF. CDR3 nucleotides: TGCGCCAGCAGCCAAGTTGTCAGGGACAGGAAAAAACTGTTTTTT.

The rearrangement links TRBV10-3 to TRBJ2-2, with D possibly matching TRBD1 (5 bases). V dropped 3 bases and J dropped 3 bases, with 11 bases sitting between them. Germline V gene sequence: CDR1 ENHRY, CDR2 SYGVKD. The CDR3 has 15 amino acids. The CDR3 loop is CAISDWGSYTGELFF. CDR3 coding DNA: TGTGCCATCAGTGATTGGGGCAGCTACACCGGGGAGCTGTTTTTT.

The chain combines TRBV25-1 with TRBJ1-3, with TRBD1 matching 8 bases. Germline CDR1 is MGHDK and CDR2 is SYGVNS. The V segment lost 8 bases and the J segment 2 bases; nucleotides outside the gene matches: 5. This CDR3 region has 14 residues. CDR3 DNA sequence: TGTGCCAGCGCAGGGGGCGTAGCTGGAAACACCATATATTTT. Translation: CASAGGVAGNTIYF.

The chain recombines TRBV10-1 with TRBJ1-1; unclear D gene. The CDR3 is 13 amino acids. Trimming shortened V by 5 bases and J by 7 bases, and 14 bases separated the two germline ends. The germline gives CDR1 WNHNN, CDR2 SYGVQD (reference sequence). CDR3 sequence: CASSSSPVDEAFF. The DNA for the CDR3 is TGCGCCAGCAGTTCCTCCCCGGTTGATGAAGCTTTCTTT.

The chain employs TRBV4-1 and TRBJ1-5; the match to TRBD1 covers 9 bases. The CDR3 covers 15 residues. Trimming at V came to 3 bases and at J to 6 bases, leaving 6 bases not matched to a gene. Germline CDR1 is MGHRA and CDR2 is YSYEKL. The CDR3 DNA reads as TGCGCCAGCAGCCAGGTGGGACAGGGCGTTCAGCCCCAGCATTTT. Its translation: CASSQVGQGVQPQHF.

This chain links TRBV5-5 with TRBJ1-5; maybe TRBD1 (6 bases). The CDR3 is 17 amino acids. Trimming took off 4 bases at V and 7 bases at J, with 24 bases between the two ends. The germline V gene has CDR1 SGHKS and CDR2 YYEKEE (reference sequence). This CDR3 is CASSPTGRDTDLQPQHF. In DNA form, the CDR3 reads TGTGCCAGCAGCCCAACGGGGAGGGACACTGACTTACAGCCCCAGCATTTT.

The V call is TRBV7-7, the J call TRBJ2-2; D may be TRBD1 (6 bases). Germline V gene lookup returns CDR1 SSHAT and CDR2 FNYEAQ (reference sequence). The CDR3 is 14 residues long. V was pared by 4 bases and J by 5 bases, with 11 bases between. DNA of the CDR3: TGTGCCAGCAGCTCGAGACAGGAGACCGGGGAGCTGTTTTTT. Amino acids: CASSSRQETGELFF. The whole variable domain, remainder taken from reference TRBV7-7 and TRBJ2-2, is GAGVSQSPRYKVTKRGQDVTLRCDPISSHATLYWYQQALGQGPEFLTYFNYEAQPDKSGLPSDRFSAERPEGSISTLTIQRTEQRDSAMYRCASSSRQETGELFFGEGSRLTVL.

This chain connects TRBV6-5 to TRBJ1-2, with 8 nucleotides matching TRBD1. Per germline, CDR1 MNHEY and CDR2 SVGAGI. This CDR3 comprises 16 residues. Trimming cost V 2 bases and J 2 bases; bases outside gene matches: 7. The CDR3 bases are TGTGCCAGCAGTTACCGTAGACAGGGGAGGAACTATGGCTACACCTTC. It yields the protein CASSYRRQGRNYGYTF.

The chain combines TRBV7-6 with TRBJ2-7, with 7 bases lining up with TRBD2. The CDR3 extends over 14 amino acids. After removal of 0 bases from V and 5 bases from J, the junction contained 4 bases not matched to a gene. From germline, CDR1 is SGHVS and CDR2 FNYEAQ. The CDR3 DNA is TGTGCCAGCAGCTTAGCGGGAGGGCATGACGAGCAGTACTTC. Its protein is CASSLAGGHDEQYF.

The chain uses TRBV12-5 and TRBJ2-7; 9 nucleotides agree with TRBD2. CDR3 length: 18 residues. V was pared by 3 bases and J by 4 bases, with 16 bases of the junction left unmatched. Germline loops: CDR1 LGHNT, CDR2 FRNRAP. The CDR3 region is CASGFLKGLAGPRYEQYF. The CDR3 bases are TGTGCTAGTGGTTTTCTAAAAGGGCTAGCGGGGCCTCGATACGAGCAGTACTTC.

The rearrangement joins TRBV27 to TRBJ2-5, with D possibly being TRBD1 (6 bases). This CDR3 spans 11 amino acids. Germline values: CDR1 MNHEY, CDR2 SMNVEV (reference sequence). V lost 8 bases and J lost 7, with 11 bases in between. The CDR3 sequence is CASQGSRTQYF. The CDR3, as DNA: TGTGCCAGCCAGGGGTCCCGGACCCAGTACTTC.

The chain employs TRBV10-3 and TRBJ1-1; 9 positions agree with TRBD1. V gave up 6 bases and J gave up 6 bases; unmatched junction bases: 11. Germline CDR1 ENHRY, CDR2 SYGVKD. There are 15 residues in the CDR3. The CDR3 region is CAIRPGQGVWAEAFF. CDR3 nucleotides: TGTGCCATCAGGCCGGGACAGGGAGTATGGGCTGAAGCTTTCTTT.

This rearrangement joins TRBV23-1 to TRBJ2-7; 11 bases are shared with TRBD1. TRBV23-1 is sorted into the ORF group, with uncertain function. V shed 7 bases and J 3 bases; nucleotides not matched to a gene: 2. CDR3 size: 13 residues. CDR3 loop: CASTDRGLYEQYF. The DNA of the CDR3 is TGCGCCAGCACGGACAGGGGGCTCTACGAGCAGTACTTC.

The chain is built from TRBV2 and TRBJ1-1; 8 nucleotides agree with TRBD1. Germline V lookup: CDR1 SNHLY, CDR2 FYNNEI. With V trimmed by 2 bases and J by 5 bases, 4 bases remained unmatched. The CDR3 is made up of 14 amino acids. The CDR3 coding sequence is TGTGCCAGCAGTGAAAGGACAGGGACGACTGAAGCTTTCTTT. Translated: CASSERTGTTEAFF.

The chain is built from TRBV25-1 and TRBJ1-4, with D perhaps TRBD1 (5 bases). Germline V gene lookup returns CDR1 MGHDK and CDR2 SYGVNS. CDR3 length: 13 residues. The germline V and J ends were trimmed by 4 bases and 8 bases, with 11 bases remaining between them. The CDR3 reads CASSGLTAEKLFF. In nucleotides, the CDR3 is TGTGCCAGCAGTGGGTTGACAGCCGAAAAACTGTTTTTT.

This chain links TRBV5-1 with TRBJ2-7; 9 bases agree with TRBD1. The V and J ends lost 0 bases and 6 bases, in that order; junction bases with no gene match: 10. Germline loops: CDR1 SGHRS, CDR2 YFSETQ. The CDR3 consists of 16 residues. CDR3 sequence reads: CASSLGNRGRTGEQYF. CDR3 DNA: TGCGCCAGCAGCTTGGGGAACAGGGGGCGGACCGGCGAGCAGTACTTC.

This clone turned up a few times. V is TRBV30 and J is TRBJ1-1, with D possibly TRBD1 on 5 matching bases. Germline CDR1 is GTSNPN and CDR2 is SVGIG (reference sequence). This CDR3 has 14 residues. V was clipped by 4 bases and J by 3 bases, with 15 bases between them. This CDR3 is CAWTSDWGDTEAFF. CDR3 in DNA: TGTGCCTGGACCTCCGATTGGGGGGACACTGAAGCTTTCTTT.

This chain links TRBV7-3 with TRBJ1-1, with 7 bases fitting TRBD1. J gave up 5 bases and V 5 bases, and 5 bases lay outside the gene matches. The CDR3 is 13 residues long. Germline-derived CDR1 and CDR2 are SGHTA and FQGTGA. DNA of the CDR3: TGTGCCAGCAGCGAGACAGGGCATACTGAAGCTTTCTTT. Its translation: CASSETGHTEAFF.

The chain recombines TRBV30 with TRBJ1-5, with 9 bases identical to TRBD1. Germline V CDR1 and CDR2: GTSNPN, SVGIG (reference sequence). V lost 4 bases and J lost 5; bases outside the gene matches: 6. The CDR3 is 14 amino acids. The CDR3 DNA sequence: TGTGCCTGGACTAGGACAGGGGAGGATCAGCCCCAGCATTTT. It is translated as CAWTRTGEDQPQHF.

This clone was seen just once. The chain employs TRBV4-1 and TRBJ2-5, with 7 bases aligning to TRBD1. Trimming took 2 bases from V and 5 from J; bases not matched to a gene: 8. The CDR3 loop spans 15 amino acids. CDR1 MGHRA and CDR2 YSYEKL come from the germline V gene. The CDR3 loop reads CASSQLTGVEETQYF. In DNA form, the CDR3 reads TGCGCCAGCAGCCAACTCACAGGGGTTGAGGAGACCCAGTACTTC.